The 5 T cell receptor beta chains given below trace back to one sample, sequenced in a study of T cells in women clearing cervical HPV infection. The data were produced by immunoSEQ multiplex PCR, yet TCRdb's version contains in-frame clones alone and is incomplete. The ten top clones account for about 4.4%, within a sample of 25,000 to 40,000 clones. The specimen was blood buffy coat. These receptors were collected from a woman aged 18 to 75 with a cervical HPV16 infection that either progressed to CIN3+ or cleared (not recorded which).

As to this clone: The read is 3 residues too short to cover the CDR3 end, so that end is filled in from the germline J gene. The chain employs TRBV5-1 and TRBJ1-6; D might be TRBD1 (5 bases). The CDR3 length is 17 residues. The V end lost 0 bases, the J end lost 7 bases, and 17 bases lay between the germline ends. Germline V gene lookup returns CDR1 SGHRS and CDR2 YFSETQ. The CDR3 reads CASSLGPSGGRNSPLHF. CDR3 DNA, as far as it was read: TGCGCCAGCAGCTTGGGACCCTCGGGGGGTAGAAATTCACCC.

The CDR3 loop reads CASGHGWYEQYF. CDR3 DNA, as far as it was read: TGTGCCAGTGGCCATGGCTGGTACGAG. V and J are TRBV19 and TRBJ2-7; D is uncertain. The sequenced fragment ends 3 residues before the CDR3 boundary, so the rest is inferred from the germline J gene. The V and J ends lost 8 bases and 4 bases respectively, with 12 bases between them. Germline loops: CDR1 LNHDA, CDR2 SQIVND (reference sequence). The CDR3 covers 12 residues.

To note about this clone: The CDR3 is cut off 3 residues early in the read; its end comes from the germline J gene. The genes are TRBV14 and TRBJ2-7; tentatively, D is TRBD1 (6 bases). V gave up 1 base and J gave up 4 bases, with 17 bases separating them. Per germline, CDR1 SGHDN and CDR2 FVKESK. The CDR3 length is 16 residues. CDR3 amino acids: CASSQGPPGHLYEQYF. CDR3 bases read: TGTGCCAGCAGCCAAGGGCCCCCGGGACACTTATACGAG. Drawing the rest from reference TRBV14 and TRBJ2-7, the complete variable domain is EAGVTQFPSHSVIEKGQTVTLRCDPISGHDNLYWYRRVMGKEIKFLLHFVKESKQDESGMPNNRFLAERTGGTYSTLKVQPAELEDSGVYFCASSQGPPGHLYEQYFGPGTRLTVT.

Of note for this clone: Sequencing ends 3 residues short of the CDR3 end; the germline J gene provides the rest. The chain uses TRBV19 and TRBJ2-4; 7 bases are a match to TRBD1. Germline lookup yields CDR1 LNHDA and CDR2 SQIVND (reference sequence). This CDR3 has 14 residues. The part of the CDR3 DNA that was read is TGTGCCAGTAGCGTCCGTAACCGGGACAGTGGT. Translated, it gives CASSVRNRDSG. In full, the CDR3 is CASSVRNRDSGQYF.

Details on this clone: The read terminates 3 residues ahead of where the CDR3 ends, so the germline J gene completes it. The chain carries TRBV20-1 and TRBJ1-5, with a tentative D call TRBD1 (6 bases). Trimming removed 3 bases from V and 4 bases from J, with 7 bases in between. The germline V gene has CDR1 DFQATT and CDR2 SNEGSKA (reference sequence). This CDR3 is 12 amino acids long. CDR3 region: CSASQGNQPQHF. The CDR3 DNA, read in part, is TGCAGTGCTAGCCAGGGGAATCAGCCC.